Following are 28 T cell receptor beta chains from one sample sequenced in a study of beta chain features in type 1 diabetes. No antigen has been assigned to these receptors. Expressed TCRB transcripts got sequenced, as all isolated RNA was reverse transcribed. The data were produced by immunoSEQ multiplex PCR, yet TCRdb's version contains in-frame clones alone and is incomplete. The top ten clones hold approximately 0.021% of a sample with about 740,000 clones, 13% of them seen once. Points from the study as a whole: Moderately but significantly shorter TCRB CDR3s were found in Type 1 diabetes patients in all four CD4+ subsets.

The sample comprised naive CD4+ T cells from blood. The origin of the receptors is a man younger than 30 with type 1 diabetes.

This clone was seen only a few times. This sequence joins TRBV2 and TRBJ1-1; D ambiguous. Trimming removed 8 bases at V and 8 bases at J, with 9 bases between. The CDR3 has 10 amino acids. CDR1 is SNHLY and CDR2 is FYNNEI in the germline V gene. The CDR3 loop reads CASEYREAFF. CDR3 DNA sequence: TGTGCCAGCGAGTACAGAGAAGCTTTCTTT. The whole variable domain, remainder taken from reference TRBV2 and TRBJ1-1, is EPEVTQTPSHQVTQMGQEVILRCVPISNHLYFYWYRQILGQKVEFLVSFYNNEISEKSEIFDDQFSVERPDGSNFTLKIRSTKLEDSAMYFCASEYREAFFGQGTRLTVV.

In its sample, this clone was seen a few times. This sequence joins TRBV30 and TRBJ2-7; 9 nucleotides line up with TRBD2. CDR1 GTSNPN and CDR2 SVGIG come from the germline V gene (reference sequence). After removal of 1 base from V and 3 bases from J, the junction contained 4 bases not matched to a gene. The CDR3 runs to 14 residues. CDR3 sequence reads: CAWSGLAGFYEQYF. CDR3 DNA sequence: TGTGCCTGGAGTGGCCTAGCGGGGTTCTACGAGCAGTACTTC. Variable domain in full (rest from reference TRBV30 and TRBJ2-7): SQTIHQWPATLVQPVGSPLSLECTVEGTSNPNLYWYRQAAGRGLQLLFYSVGIGQISSEVPQNLSASRPQDRQFILSSKKLLLSDSGFYLCAWSGLAGFYEQYFGPGTRLTVT.

A few counts support this clone. The CDR3 coding sequence is TGTGCCAGCAGCGAAGGGGGCTTGGGGCAGTTCTTC. Translating it yields CASSEGGLGQFF. The genes are TRBV11-2 and TRBJ2-1; 7 bases map to TRBD1. Germline V gene sequence: CDR1 SGHAT, CDR2 FQNNGV. V was clipped by 5 bases and J by 12 bases; unmatched bases: 7. This CDR3 is built from 12 residues.

Here the CDR3 DNA reads TGTGCCAGCAGCCGCCGGGAGCAGTACTTC. Its translation is CASSRREQYF. The rearrangement links TRBV28 to TRBJ2-7; D is uncertain. The CDR3 totals 10 residues. Germline assignment: CDR1 MDHEN and CDR2 SYDVKM. V was shortened by 6 bases and J by 7 bases, with 7 bases between the two germline ends.

This clone was seen a handful of times. J is TRBJ1-1 and V is TRBV6-5; 8 nucleotides match TRBD1. The germline V gene has CDR1 MNHEY and CDR2 SVGAGI. The V segment lost 7 bases and the J segment 4 bases; nucleotides outside the gene matches: 8. This CDR3 comprises 14 residues. The CDR3 bases are TGTGCCAGCACGGGACAGGTTTGGGGCACTGAAGCTTTCTTT. Translating gives CASTGQVWGTEAFF.

This chain uses TRBV30 with TRBJ1-1; D is unclear. Germline loops: CDR1 GTSNPN, CDR2 SVGIG (reference sequence). This CDR3 contains 14 residues. V was cut by 3 bases and J by 2 bases, with 13 bases left in between. CDR3 nucleotide sequence: TGTGCCTGGAGGGGTGAGCACCCTAACACTGAAGCTTTCTTT. Amino acids: CAWRGEHPNTEAFF.

V usage is TRBV5-4 and J usage is TRBJ1-4; no definite D call. The CDR3 has 14 residues. V was pared by 4 bases and J by 8 bases, with 15 bases between. CDR1 and CDR2 (germline): SGHNT, YYREEE (reference sequence). DNA for the CDR3: TGTGCCAGCAGCCTTACATTAAGAGGAGAAAAACTGTTTTTT. Its protein product is CASSLTLRGEKLFF.

This clone was seen more than once but under ten times. The chain recombines TRBV4-1 with TRBJ2-3, with a weak D call TRBD1 (6 bases). CDR3 length: 14 amino acids. CDR1 and CDR2 (germline): MGHRA, YSYEKL. Deletions cut 3 bases from V and 5 bases from J, with 12 bases between. CDR3 coding DNA: TGCGCCAGCAGCCAGGCTGGACAGAAAGATACGCAGTATTTT. Translated, it gives CASSQAGQKDTQYF.

This rearrangement joins TRBV5-4 to TRBJ2-1, with 10 bases aligning to TRBD2. J lost 8 bases, V lost 5 bases, and 7 bases had no gene match. The CDR3 has 14 residues. Germline V CDR1 and CDR2: SGHNT, YYREEE (reference sequence). The CDR3 protein is CASRAGLAVDEQFF. The CDR3 DNA reads as TGTGCCAGCAGGGCTGGACTAGCGGTTGATGAGCAGTTCTTC.

This clone came up a few times. J is TRBJ2-5 and V is TRBV27; 7 nucleotides align to TRBD1. Germline values: CDR1 MNHEY, CDR2 SMNVEV (reference sequence). The junction had 6 bases not matched to a gene; V was cut back by 7 bases and J by 1 base. The CDR3 covers 14 residues. As DNA, the CDR3 is TGTGCCAGCAATCACAGGGGCCGCCAAGAGACCCAGTACTTC. As protein: CASNHRGRQETQYF.

This clone has a handful of counts. The chain couples TRBV25-1 to TRBJ1-2; 9 bases align to TRBD1. The CDR3 has 14 amino acids. V gave up 3 bases and J gave up 5 bases; unmatched junction bases: 4. Germline CDR1 and CDR2: MGHDK and SYGVNS. CDR3 DNA: TGTGCCAGCAGTGAGACAGGGGGAGGGTATGGCTACACCTTC. This gives the protein CASSETGGGYGYTF.

The rearrangement links TRBV5-1 to TRBJ2-7; no definite D call. The germline V gene encodes CDR1 SGHRS and CDR2 YFSETQ. CDR3 size: 13 residues. The V and J ends lost 5 bases and 1 base respectively, with 10 bases between them. The CDR3, as DNA: TGCGCCAGCAGAAAGGGATCATCCTACGAGCAGTACTTC. Translated, it gives CASRKGSSYEQYF.

To note about this clone: Other DNA sequences of this sample code for an identical CDR3. DNA for the CDR3: TGTGCCAGCAGTCCTGGACAGGGGGCATACGAGCAGTACTTC. Translating gives CASSPGQGAYEQYF. The chain joins TRBV6-5 to TRBJ2-7; 11 bases map to TRBD1. The V gene's germline CDR1 is MNHEY and CDR2 SVGAGI. The CDR3 length is 14 residues. Trimming at V came to 5 bases and at J to 4 bases, leaving 4 bases not matched to a gene.

This chain connects TRBV6-5 to TRBJ1-2, with 8 bases lining up with TRBD1. The CDR3 loop spans 13 amino acids. V was clipped by 5 bases and J by 6 bases; unmatched bases: 5. Germline V gene lookup returns CDR1 MNHEY and CDR2 SVGAGI. The DNA of the CDR3 is TGTGCCAGCAGTGTGGACAGGGAGCATGGCTACACCTTC. It translates to CASSVDREHGYTF.

In regard to this clone: Other nucleotide sequences from this sample produce the same CDR3. The chain carries TRBV2 and TRBJ2-3, with no clear D. This CDR3 region has 11 residues. Germline V lookup: CDR1 SNHLY, CDR2 FYNNEI. Between the trimmed V and J ends, which lost 4 bases and 4 bases, there was a span of 3 bases. CDR3 amino acids: CASSVSDTQYF. In DNA form, the CDR3 reads TGTGCCAGCAGTGTTTCAGATACGCAGTATTTT.

The chain has TRBV25-1 and TRBJ2-7; no clear D gene. This CDR3 is built from 12 residues. Germline V gene sequence: CDR1 MGHDK, CDR2 SYGVNS. Between the trimmed V and J ends, which lost 6 bases and 7 bases, there was a span of 13 bases. The CDR3 is CASSFGLKEQYF. The CDR3 DNA follows: TGTGCCAGCAGCTTCGGCCTGAAAGAGCAGTACTTC.

The chain employs TRBV4-1 and TRBJ2-2; TRBD1 aligns across 8 bases. CDR3 length: 15 amino acids. Unmatched junction bases numbered 2, after V lost 1 base and J lost 4 bases. CDR1 and CDR2 (germline): MGHRA, YSYEKL. CDR3 amino acids: CASSQGTGPTGELFF. The CDR3 DNA sequence: TGCGCCAGCAGCCAAGGGACAGGGCCCACCGGGGAGCTGTTTTTT.

The rearrangement uses TRBV11-2 and TRBJ2-6; 9 bases are a match to TRBD1. The CDR3 is 18 amino acids. V trimming: 5 bases; J trimming: 1 base; junction bases outside the gene matches: 9. Germline V lookup: CDR1 SGHAT, CDR2 FQNNGV. The CDR3 sequence: CASSPRDRVKSGANVLTF. CDR3 nucleotide sequence: TGTGCCAGCAGCCCAAGGGACAGGGTTAAATCTGGGGCCAACGTCCTGACTTTC.

This clone has a handful of counts. V and J are TRBV28 and TRBJ1-6; D is unclear. Germline V CDR1 and CDR2: MDHEN, SYDVKM. The V end lost 6 bases, the J end lost 6 bases, and 18 bases lay between the germline ends. This CDR3 has 16 residues. CDR3 loop: CASSPPRRRGNSPLHF. The CDR3 DNA is TGTGCCAGCAGCCCTCCCCGGAGGCGAGGTAATTCACCCCTCCACTTT.

This clone was seen a few times. Germline and junction disagree at one end, which may indicate a read error. The chain uses TRBV5-1 and TRBJ2-2; 8 bases line up with TRBD1. Germline CDR1 SGHRS, CDR2 YFSETQ. The CDR3 runs 17 residues. As DNA, the CDR3 is TGCGCCAGCAGATTGGAACCGGCAGGGGGCTCGACCGGGGAGCTGTTTTTT. The encoded protein is CASRLEPAGGSTGELFF. The full variable domain, completed using reference TRBV5-1 and TRBJ2-2, is KAGVTQTPRYLIKTRGQQVTLSCSPISGHRSVSWYQQTPGQGLQFLFEYFSETQRNKGNFPGRFSGRQFSNSRSEMNVSTLELGDSALYLCASRLEPAGGSTGELFFGEGSRLTVL.

The chain couples TRBV18 to TRBJ2-7, with a possible D match to TRBD2 (5 bases). Trimming left V 0 bases short and J 5 bases short, with 11 bases between. This CDR3 has 14 residues. CDR1 and CDR2 (germline): KGHSH, LQKENI. CDR3 nucleotide sequence: TGTGCCAGCTCACCACCGGATAGCGTCAACGAGCAGTACTTC. This gives the protein CASSPPDSVNEQYF.

This clone was detected only a few times. Other DNA sequences of this sample code for an identical CDR3. V gene TRBV30 combines with J gene TRBJ1-1; D unclear. Germline V lookup: CDR1 GTSNPN, CDR2 SVGIG (reference sequence). CDR3 length: 13 amino acids. V was trimmed by 0 bases and J by 0 bases, leaving 5 bases between them. In DNA, the CDR3 is TGTGCCTGGAGTGTACGATTGAACACTGAAGCTTTCTTT. Translated: CAWSVRLNTEAFF.

This clone has just a few counts. The chain links TRBV19 to TRBJ2-5; D gene ambiguous. The V gene's germline CDR1 is LNHDA and CDR2 SQIVND (reference sequence). The V end lost 3 bases, the J end lost 2 bases, and 16 bases lay between the germline ends. The CDR3 is 16 amino acids. In nucleotides, the CDR3 is TGTGCCAGTAGTATTAATCTTGTGGCACTACAAGAGACCCAGTACTTC. Its translation: CASSINLVALQETQYF.

As concerns this clone: Its ends do not fully match the called genes, so a read error is possible. This chain links TRBV30 with TRBJ1-2; 7 bases align to TRBD1. Looked up from germline, CDR1 is GTSNPN and CDR2 is SVGIG (reference sequence). The CDR3 is 12 residues long. The CDR3 spells CAWSVPVDRPNF. CDR3 nucleotide sequence: TGTGCCTGGAGTGTACCCGTGGACAGGCCGAACTTC.

This clone was seen more than once but under ten times. The rearrangement links TRBV19 to TRBJ2-2; the D gene could be TRBD1 or TRBD2 (5 bases each). Germline loops: CDR1 LNHDA, CDR2 SQIVND (reference sequence). V lost 3 bases, J lost 8 bases, and 16 bases lay in between. CDR3 length: 15 amino acids. CDR3 sequence reads: CASSILQQDWGELFF. The CDR3 coding sequence is TGTGCCAGTAGTATTCTACAACAGGACTGGGGGGAGCTGTTTTTT. The complete variable domain, with remaining parts taken from reference TRBV19 and TRBJ2-2, reads DGGITQSPKYLFRKEGQNVTLSCEQNLNHDAMYWYRQDPGQGLRLIYYSQIVNDFQKGDIAEGYSVSREKKESFPLTVTSAQKNPTAFYLCASSILQQDWGELFFGEGSRLTVL.

V usage is TRBV18 and J usage is TRBJ1-5; a possible D gene is TRBD1 (6 bases). Trimming cost V 5 bases and J 5 bases, with 13 bases left between them. The CDR3 has 14 residues. The germline CDR1 and CDR2 sequences are KGHSH and LQKENI. This CDR3 is CASSGRGQYQPQHF. The CDR3 coding sequence is TGTGCCAGCTCAGGGCGGGGGCAGTATCAGCCCCAGCATTTT.

The rearrangement joins TRBV18 to TRBJ2-5; TRBD1 aligns across 11 bases. V dropped 5 bases and J dropped 4; count of bases not matched to a gene: 3. In germline, CDR1 is KGHSH, CDR2 LQKENI. This CDR3 region has 14 residues. The chain's CDR3 is CASSSGTGGETQYF. CDR3 bases: TGTGCCAGCTCATCGGGGACAGGGGGAGAGACCCAGTACTTC. Full variable domain (remainder filled in from reference TRBV18 and TRBJ2-5): NAGVMQNPRHLVRRRGQEARLRCSPMKGHSHVYWYRQLPEEGLKFMVYLQKENIIDESGMPKERFSAEFPKEGPSILRIQQVVRGDSAAYFCASSSGTGGETQYFGPGTRLLVL.

Note on this clone: Other nucleotide sequences from this sample produce the same CDR3. The chain recombines TRBV9 with TRBJ1-1, with D maybe TRBD1 (5 bases). Germline CDR1 SGDLS, CDR2 YYNGEE. With 0 bases removed from V and 1 base from J, the gap between germline ends came to 10 bases. CDR3 length equals 15 residues. In DNA, the CDR3 is TGTGCCAGCAGCGTAGCCCCCACAGGGAACACTGAAGCTTTCTTT. Encoded protein: CASSVAPTGNTEAFF.